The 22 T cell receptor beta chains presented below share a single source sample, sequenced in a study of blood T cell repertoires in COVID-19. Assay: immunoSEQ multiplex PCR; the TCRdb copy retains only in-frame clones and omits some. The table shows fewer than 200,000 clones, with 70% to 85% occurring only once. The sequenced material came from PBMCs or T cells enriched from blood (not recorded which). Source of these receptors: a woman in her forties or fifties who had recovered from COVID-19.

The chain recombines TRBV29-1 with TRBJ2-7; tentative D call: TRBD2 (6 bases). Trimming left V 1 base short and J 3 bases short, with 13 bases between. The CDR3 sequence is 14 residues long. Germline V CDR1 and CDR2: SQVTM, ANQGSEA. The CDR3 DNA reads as TGCAGCGTTGAAGGGGCGGGAAGGGACTACGAGCAGTACTTC. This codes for CSVEGAGRDYEQYF.

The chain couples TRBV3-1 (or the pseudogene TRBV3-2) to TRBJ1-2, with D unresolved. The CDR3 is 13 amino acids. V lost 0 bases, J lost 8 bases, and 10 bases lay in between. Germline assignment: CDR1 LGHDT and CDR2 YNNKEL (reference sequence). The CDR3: CASSQESVRGYTF. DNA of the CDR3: TGTGCCAGCAGCCAAGAGTCCGTCAGAGGCTACACCTTC.

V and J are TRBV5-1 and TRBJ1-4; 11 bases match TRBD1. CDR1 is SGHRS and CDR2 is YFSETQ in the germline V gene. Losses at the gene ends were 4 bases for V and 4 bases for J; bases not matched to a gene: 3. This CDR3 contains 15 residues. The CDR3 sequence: CASSGQGAVNEKLFF. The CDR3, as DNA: TGCGCCAGCAGCGGACAGGGGGCCGTTAATGAAAAACTGTTTTTT.

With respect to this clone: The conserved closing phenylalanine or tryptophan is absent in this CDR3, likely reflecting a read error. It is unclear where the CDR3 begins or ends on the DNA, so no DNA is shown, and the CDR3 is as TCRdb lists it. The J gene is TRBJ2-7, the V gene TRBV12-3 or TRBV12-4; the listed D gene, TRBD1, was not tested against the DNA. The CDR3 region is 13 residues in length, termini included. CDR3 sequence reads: CASCPQGAPHRSP.

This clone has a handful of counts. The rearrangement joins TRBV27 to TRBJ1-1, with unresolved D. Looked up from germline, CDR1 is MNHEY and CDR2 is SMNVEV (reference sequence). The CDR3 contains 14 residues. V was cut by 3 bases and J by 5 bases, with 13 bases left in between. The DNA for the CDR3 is TGTGCCAGCAGTTTTGACCGACTGACTACTGAAGCTTTCTTT. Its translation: CASSFDRLTTEAFF.

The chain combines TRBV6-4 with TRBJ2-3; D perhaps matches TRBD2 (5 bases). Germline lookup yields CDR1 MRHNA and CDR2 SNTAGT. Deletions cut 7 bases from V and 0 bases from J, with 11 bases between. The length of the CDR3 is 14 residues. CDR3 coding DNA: TGTGCCAGCAAAGAGGACTGGAGCACAGATACGCAGTATTTT. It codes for CASKEDWSTDTQYF.

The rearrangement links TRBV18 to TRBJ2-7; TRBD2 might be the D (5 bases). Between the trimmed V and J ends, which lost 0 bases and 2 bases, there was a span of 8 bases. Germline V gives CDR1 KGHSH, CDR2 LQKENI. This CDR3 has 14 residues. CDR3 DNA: TGTGCCAGCTCACCACCCGGGGAGACCTACGAGCAGTACTTC. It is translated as CASSPPGETYEQYF.

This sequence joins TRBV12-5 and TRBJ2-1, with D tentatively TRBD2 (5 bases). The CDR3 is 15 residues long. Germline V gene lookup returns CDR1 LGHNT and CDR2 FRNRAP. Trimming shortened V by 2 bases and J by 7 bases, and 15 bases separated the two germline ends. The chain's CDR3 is CASGLINGIQNEQFF. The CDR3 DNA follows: TGTGCTAGTGGTTTGATCAACGGGATACAGAATGAGCAGTTCTTC.

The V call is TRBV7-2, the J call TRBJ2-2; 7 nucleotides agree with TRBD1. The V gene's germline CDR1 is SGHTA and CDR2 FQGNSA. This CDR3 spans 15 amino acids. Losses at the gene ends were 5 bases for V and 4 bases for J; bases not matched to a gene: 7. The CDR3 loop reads CASSLQGITTGELFF. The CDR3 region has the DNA TGTGCCAGCAGCCTACAGGGGATAACCACCGGGGAGCTGTTTTTT.

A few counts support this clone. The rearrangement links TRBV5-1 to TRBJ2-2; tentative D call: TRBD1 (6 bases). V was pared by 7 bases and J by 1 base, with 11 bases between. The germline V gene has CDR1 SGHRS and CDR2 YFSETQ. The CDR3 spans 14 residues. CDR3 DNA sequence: TGCGCCAGCCATAGACAGGAGAACACCGGGGAGCTGTTTTTT. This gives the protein CASHRQENTGELFF.

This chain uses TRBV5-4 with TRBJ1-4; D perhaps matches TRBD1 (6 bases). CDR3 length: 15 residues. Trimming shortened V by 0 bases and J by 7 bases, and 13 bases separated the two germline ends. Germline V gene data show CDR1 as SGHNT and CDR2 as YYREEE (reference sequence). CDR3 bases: TGTGCCAGCAGCTTGGCCCAGGGGTCGGGTGAAAAACTGTTTTTT. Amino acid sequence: CASSLAQGSGEKLFF.

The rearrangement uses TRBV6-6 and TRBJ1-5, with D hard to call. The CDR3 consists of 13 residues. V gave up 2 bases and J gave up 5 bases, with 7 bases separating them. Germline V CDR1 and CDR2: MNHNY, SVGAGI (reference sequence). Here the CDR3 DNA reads TGTGCCAGCAGTTACGAGTTTGATCAGCCCCAGCATTTT. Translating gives CASSYEFDQPQHF.

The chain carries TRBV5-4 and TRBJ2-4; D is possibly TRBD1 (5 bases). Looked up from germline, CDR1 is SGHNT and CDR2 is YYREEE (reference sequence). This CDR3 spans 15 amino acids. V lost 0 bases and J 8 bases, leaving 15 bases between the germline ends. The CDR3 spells CASSLGGVLSDIQYF. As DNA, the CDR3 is TGTGCCAGCAGCTTGGGGGGCGTATTGTCGGACATTCAGTACTTC.

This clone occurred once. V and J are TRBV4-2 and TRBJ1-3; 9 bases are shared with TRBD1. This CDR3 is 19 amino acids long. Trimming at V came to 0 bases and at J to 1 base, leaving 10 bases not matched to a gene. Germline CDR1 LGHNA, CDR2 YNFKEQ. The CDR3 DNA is TGTGCCAGCAGCCAAGAACCTCCGGGACAGGGATTATCTGGAAACACCATATATTTT. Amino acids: CASSQEPPGQGLSGNTIYF.

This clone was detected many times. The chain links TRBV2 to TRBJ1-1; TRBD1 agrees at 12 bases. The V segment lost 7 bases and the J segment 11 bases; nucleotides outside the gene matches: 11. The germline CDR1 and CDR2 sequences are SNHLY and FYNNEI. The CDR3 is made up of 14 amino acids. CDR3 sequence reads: CASISTGTGGTAFF. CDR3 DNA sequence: TGTGCCAGCATTTCCACCGGGACAGGGGGCACCGCTTTCTTT.

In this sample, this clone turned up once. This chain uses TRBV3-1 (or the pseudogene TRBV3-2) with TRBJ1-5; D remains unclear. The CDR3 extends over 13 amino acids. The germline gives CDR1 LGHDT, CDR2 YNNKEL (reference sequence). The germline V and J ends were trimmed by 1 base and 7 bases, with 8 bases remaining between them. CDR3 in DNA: TGTGCCAGCAGCCAAGCCATACGGCAGCCCCAGCATTTT. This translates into CASSQAIRQPQHF.

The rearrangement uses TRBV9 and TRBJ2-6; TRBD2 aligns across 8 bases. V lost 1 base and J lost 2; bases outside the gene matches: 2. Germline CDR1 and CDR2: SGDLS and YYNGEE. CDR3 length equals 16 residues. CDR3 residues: CASSVTGGAGANVLTF. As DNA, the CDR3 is TGTGCCAGCAGCGTAACCGGGGGGGCTGGGGCCAACGTCCTGACTTTC.

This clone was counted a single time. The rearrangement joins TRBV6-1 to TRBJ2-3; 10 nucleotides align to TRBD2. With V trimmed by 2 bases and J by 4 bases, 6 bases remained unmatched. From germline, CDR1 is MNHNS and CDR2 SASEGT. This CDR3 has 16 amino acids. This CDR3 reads CASSEISGRAADTQYF. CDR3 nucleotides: TGTGCCAGCAGTGAAATAAGCGGGAGGGCCGCAGATACGCAGTATTTT.

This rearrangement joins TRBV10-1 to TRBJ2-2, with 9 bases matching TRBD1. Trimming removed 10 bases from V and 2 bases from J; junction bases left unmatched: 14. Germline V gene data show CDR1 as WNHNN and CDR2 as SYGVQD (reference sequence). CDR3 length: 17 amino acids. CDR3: CATNPQKDRGNTGELFF. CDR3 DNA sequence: TGCGCCACCAACCCGCAGAAGGACAGGGGAAACACCGGGGAGCTGTTTTTT.

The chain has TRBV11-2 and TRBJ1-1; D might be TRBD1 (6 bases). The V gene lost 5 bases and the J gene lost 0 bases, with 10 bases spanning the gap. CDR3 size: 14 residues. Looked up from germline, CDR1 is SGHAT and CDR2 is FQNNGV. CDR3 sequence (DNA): TGTGCCAGCAGCGGGGGACAAATGAACACTGAAGCTTTCTTT. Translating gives CASSGGQMNTEAFF.

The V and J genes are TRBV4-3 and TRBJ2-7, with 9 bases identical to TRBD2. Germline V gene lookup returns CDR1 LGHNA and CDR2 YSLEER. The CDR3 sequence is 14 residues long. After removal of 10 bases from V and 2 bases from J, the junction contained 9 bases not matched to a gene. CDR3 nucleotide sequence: TGCGCCATCGGTCGGCGGGAGGGGGCCTACGAGCAGTACTTC. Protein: CAIGRREGAYEQYF.

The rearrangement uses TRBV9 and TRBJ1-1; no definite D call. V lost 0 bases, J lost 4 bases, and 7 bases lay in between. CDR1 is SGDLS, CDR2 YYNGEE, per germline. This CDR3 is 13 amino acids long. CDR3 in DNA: TGTGCCAGCAGCGTAGGACATGCCACTGAAGCTTTCTTT. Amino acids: CASSVGHATEAFF.